The clone carrying this TCR beta chain was detected ten times or more. CDR1 and CDR2 from the germline V gene are ENHRY and SYGVKD. This CDR3 comprises 13 residues. Trimming pared 4 bases from V and 8 bases from J, leaving 12 bases between. Amplification of TCR beta CDR3 regions was performed using RNA transcripts as template. A first-round RT-PCR of the TCR CDR3 used the HTBI primer set. TCRdb itself ran the multiplex PCR reads through MiXCR, one entry per CDR3 protein. The repertoire holds about 710,000 distinct CDR3 sequences, with 16% as singletons. The data were obtained in a study of T cells in Graves' hyperthyroidism and ophthalmopathy.

The source material was blood. This TCR derives from a man aged 18-30 years with Graves' hyperthyroidism. J is TRBJ2-1 and V is TRBV10-3, with D possibly matching TRBD1 (5 bases). The CDR3 sequence: CAISGQGGDEQFF. The DNA for the CDR3 is TGTGCCATCAGTGGGCAGGGTGGAGATGAGCAGTTCTTC.